This T cell receptor beta chain came from a study of radiotherapy plus CTLA-4 blockade in lung cancer. Notes on the study in general: The authors reported that early blood T cell clone dynamics, with interferon-beta, best predicted response.

Comment on this clone: No antigen is known for it.

This CDR3 is built from 12 residues. V lost 1 base to trimming and J lost 4 bases, with 5 bases between them. Germline V lookup: CDR1 SGHTA, CDR2 FQGNSA. Here immunoSEQ multiplex PCR was the method, and the copy in TCRdb shows in-frame clones only, minus some. Counted here are 89,000 or so clones, approximately 78% occurring once; the ten biggest clones make up 3.4%. The origin of this receptor is a human donor with non-small cell lung cancer who had a partial response to radiotherapy plus ipilimumab. This rearrangement joins TRBV7-2 to TRBJ2-7; no firm D call. The sample consisted of peripheral blood, taken from a patient treated with radiotherapy plus ipilimumab. The CDR3 bases are TGTGCCAGCAGCTTAGTCGGTTACGAGCAGTACTTC. Amino acids: CASSLVGYEQYF. The variable domain in full, with the rest retrieved from reference TRBV7-2 and TRBJ2-7, is GAGVSQSPSNKVTEKGKDVELRCDPISGHTALYWYRQSLGQGLEFLIYFQGNSAPDKSGLPSDRFSAERTGGSVSTLTIQRTQQEDSAVYLCASSLVGYEQYFGPGTRLTVT.